This TCR beta chain was obtained from a study of blood T cells in healthy people across ages (dated by TCRdb to between 2014 and 2016). In terms of the full investigation: In model experiments, template switching captured roughly one uniquely barcoded TCR beta cDNA molecule for every two T cells. Donors of different ages were randomly distributed across sequencing lanes to avoid experimental bias. The donors were divided into four age groups: young (average approximately 16 years), middle-aged (about 39), aged (about 61) and long-lived (82). Age-related changes in TCR beta repertoire diversity were measured in the study by deep sequencing normalized with unique cDNA molecular identifiers. Two additional independent replicas of 1 million unique cDNA reads from the same blood draw were analyzed for two donors (one aged 18 to 29 and one aged 80 or older).

Libraries were built with 5' RACE. The sequencing machine was an Illumina HiSeq 2500. The second PCR ran for roughly 7 to 11 cycles and used a J-beta primer mix along with a sample-barcoded 5' primer. Each TCR beta cDNA molecule received a unique molecular identifier from a template-switch 5' adaptor carrying 12 random nucleotides. Each sample yielded at least 2.5 million CDR3-containing paired-end reads. First-strand cDNA was synthesized from all RNA with the Mint cDNA synthesis kit, primed by a TRBC-specific oligonucleotide. After uracil-DNA glycosylase treatment, a first 18-cycle PCR used universal primers M1SS and BC2_uni_R on all cDNA. On the study's bioinformatics: Normalization of each sample was performed by random selection of 1 million high-quality reads, each carrying a distinct molecular identifier. Reads with shared molecular identifiers were discarded instead of being binned into consensus sequences. CDR3 identification, clonotype clustering and error correction used MiTCR with a Q25 quality threshold and the strictest error-elimination algorithm. A nonparametric unseen species model with Euler transformation was used to estimate a lower bound on total TCR beta diversity. TCRdb reprocessed the public reads (quality trimming at Q25 with fastp, clone calling with MiXCR) and kept in-frame beta chains. Every CDR3 protein is listed once, alongside the most common genes and DNA of its rows. V and J calls and clone size were set by TCRdb, not the authors. The table for this sample lists about 1.8 million distinct CDR3 sequences; roughly 49% of them were counted only once. Of the sample, around 2.1% is held by the ten largest clones.

The CDR3, cysteine through phenylalanine, is 16 amino acids long. Of the read, only the CDR3 DNA is kept; its 48 bases are in frame from base 1. CDR1 and CDR2 are drawn from the germline V gene: LGHNA, YSLEER. V is pared back by 1 base and J by 8 bases, with 18 bases lying between the germline termini. A word on this clonotype: Its antigen is not yet known. The record has no base qualities; no much larger clone is one base away.

Study-level results and caveats: As age increased, observed TCR beta diversity per million T cells dropped in a roughly linear way, and a significant reduction was already evident by age around 41. Observed TCR beta diversity correlated strongly with the percentage of naive T cells measured by flow cytometry. Total diversity estimates from one million sequenced T cells were considered lower bounds and underestimates. Bulk unsorted PBMC profiling prevented conclusive comparison of naive and antigen-experienced compartments. Compared with the aged group, more naive CD4+ T cells, fewer expanded clones and increased TCR diversity were shown by the long-lived group, suggesting age selection. Because the CMV infection status of the donors was unknown, age-related changes in expanded clonotypes may potentially have been confounded.

Systemically healthy Caucasian individuals from Russia, around 39 in total and aged roughly 6 to 95 years, were included as donors. Ten milliliters of peripheral blood were drawn from each donor into EDTA-treated Vacutainer tubes. Ficoll-Paque density-gradient centrifugation was used to isolate PBMCs, with at least 7 million obtained per sample. Trizol reagent was used to extract total RNA from the PBMCs, yielding at least 5 micrograms per sample. For every donor, an aliquot of PBMCs went through flow cytometry to measure the percentages of naive CD45RAhigh/CD27high T cells. This TCR was recovered from a woman in her forties in good health. The V and J segments used are TRBV4-3 and TRBJ2-4, with the D call tentatively TRBD1 or TRBD2, each fitting 5 bases. What was sequenced was blood. The CDR3 protein is CASSQVNSRLGDIQYF. The nucleotides read TGCGCCAGCAGCCAAGTTAATTCCCGGCTGGGGGACATTCAGTACTTC.